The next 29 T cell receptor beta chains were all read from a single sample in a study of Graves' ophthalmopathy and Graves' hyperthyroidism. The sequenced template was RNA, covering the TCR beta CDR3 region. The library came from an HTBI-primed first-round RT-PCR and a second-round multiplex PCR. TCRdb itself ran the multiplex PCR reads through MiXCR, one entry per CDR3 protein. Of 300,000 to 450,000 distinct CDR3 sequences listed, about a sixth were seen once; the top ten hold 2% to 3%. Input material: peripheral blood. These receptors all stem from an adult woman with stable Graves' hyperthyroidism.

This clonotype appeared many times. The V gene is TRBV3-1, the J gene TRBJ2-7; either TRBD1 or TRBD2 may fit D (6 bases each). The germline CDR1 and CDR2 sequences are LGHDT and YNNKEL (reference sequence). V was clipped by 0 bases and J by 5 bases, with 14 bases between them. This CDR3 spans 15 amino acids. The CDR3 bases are TGTGCCAGCAGCCAAGAAGCCGTGGAGGGGGACGAGCAGTACTTC. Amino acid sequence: CASSQEAVEGDEQYF.

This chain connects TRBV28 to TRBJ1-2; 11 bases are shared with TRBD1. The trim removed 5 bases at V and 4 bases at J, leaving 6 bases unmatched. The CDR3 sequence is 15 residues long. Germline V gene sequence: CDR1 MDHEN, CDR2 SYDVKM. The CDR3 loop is CASSHRTGGVYGYTF. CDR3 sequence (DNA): TGTGCCAGCAGTCACCGGACAGGGGGCGTCTATGGCTACACCTTC.

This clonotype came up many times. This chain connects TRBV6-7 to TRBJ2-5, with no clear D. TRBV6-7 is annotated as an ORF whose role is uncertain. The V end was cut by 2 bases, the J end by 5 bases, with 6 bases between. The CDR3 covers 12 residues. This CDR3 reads CASSYVLETQYF. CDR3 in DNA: TGTGCCAGCAGTTACGTACTCGAGACCCAGTACTTC.

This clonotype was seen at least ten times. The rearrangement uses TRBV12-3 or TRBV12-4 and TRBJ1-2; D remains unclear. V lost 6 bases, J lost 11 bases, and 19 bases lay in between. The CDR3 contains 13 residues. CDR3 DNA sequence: TGTGCCAGCAGCCCCAGGACCCGTCCAACTTACACCTTC. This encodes CASSPRTRPTYTF.

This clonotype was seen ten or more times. CDR3 in DNA: TGTGCCAGCGGGGCGGGACATCAGCCCCAGCATTTT. This gives the protein CASGAGHQPQHF. J is TRBJ1-5 and V is TRBV6-2 or TRBV6-3, with TRBD1 as a possible D gene (5 bases). This CDR3 is built from 12 residues. The germline V and J ends were trimmed by 8 bases and 5 bases, with 10 bases remaining between them. CDR1 is MNHEY and CDR2 is SVGEGT in the germline V gene.

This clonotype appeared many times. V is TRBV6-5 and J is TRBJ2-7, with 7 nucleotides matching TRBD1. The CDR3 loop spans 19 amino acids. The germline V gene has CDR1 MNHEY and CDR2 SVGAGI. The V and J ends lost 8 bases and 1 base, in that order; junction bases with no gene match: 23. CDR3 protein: CASSYRTTGTFGESYEQYF. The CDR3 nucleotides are TGTGCCAGCTCTTATAGGACGACAGGGACCTTCGGGGAATCCTACGAGCAGTACTTC.

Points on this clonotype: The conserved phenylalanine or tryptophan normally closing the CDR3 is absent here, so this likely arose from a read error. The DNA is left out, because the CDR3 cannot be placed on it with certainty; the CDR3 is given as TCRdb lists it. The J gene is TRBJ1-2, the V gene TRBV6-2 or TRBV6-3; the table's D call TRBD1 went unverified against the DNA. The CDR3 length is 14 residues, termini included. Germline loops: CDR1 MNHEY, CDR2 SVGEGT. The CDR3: CASSFNRGSAGYTL.

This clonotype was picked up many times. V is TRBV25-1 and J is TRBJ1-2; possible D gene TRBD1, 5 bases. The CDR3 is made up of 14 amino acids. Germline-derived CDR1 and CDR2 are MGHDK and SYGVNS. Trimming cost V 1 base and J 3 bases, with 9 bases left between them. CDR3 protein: CASSESTGDYGYTF. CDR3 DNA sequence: TGTGCCAGCAGTGAATCCACGGGGGACTATGGCTACACCTTC.

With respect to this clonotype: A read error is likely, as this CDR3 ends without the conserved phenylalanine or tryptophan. CDR3 in amino acids: CASSVRQEAPGNTIYS. Written as DNA, the CDR3 is TGTGCCAGCAGCGTAAGACAGGAGGCTCCTGGAAACACCATATATTCT. The J gene is TRBJ1-3, the V gene TRBV9; possible D gene TRBD1, 6 bases. CDR3 length equals 16 residues. The V end lost 1 base, the J end lost 2 bases, and 13 bases lay between the germline ends. CDR1 and CDR2 (germline): SGDLS, YYNGEE.

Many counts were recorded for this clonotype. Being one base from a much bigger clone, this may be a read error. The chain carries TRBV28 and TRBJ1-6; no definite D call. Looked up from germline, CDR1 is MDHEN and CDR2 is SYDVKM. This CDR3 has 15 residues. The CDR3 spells CASSFRLKVISPPHF. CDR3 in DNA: TGTGCCAGCAGTTTTCGCCTAAAAGTAATTTCACCCCCCCACTTT.

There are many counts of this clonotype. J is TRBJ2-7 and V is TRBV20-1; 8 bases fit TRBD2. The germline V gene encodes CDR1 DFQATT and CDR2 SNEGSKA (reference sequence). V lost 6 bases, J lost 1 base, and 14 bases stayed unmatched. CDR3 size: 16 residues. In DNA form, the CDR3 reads TGCAGTGCAGCGACCCCTACTAGCGGAAGTTCCTACGAGCAGTACTTC. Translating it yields CSAATPTSGSSYEQYF.

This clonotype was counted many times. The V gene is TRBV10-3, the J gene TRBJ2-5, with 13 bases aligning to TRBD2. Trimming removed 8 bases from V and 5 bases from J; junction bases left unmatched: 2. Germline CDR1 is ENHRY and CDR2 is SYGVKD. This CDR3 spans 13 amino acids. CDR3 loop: CAIGTSGTETQYF. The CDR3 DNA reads TGTGCCATCGGGACTAGCGGGACTGAGACCCAGTACTTC.

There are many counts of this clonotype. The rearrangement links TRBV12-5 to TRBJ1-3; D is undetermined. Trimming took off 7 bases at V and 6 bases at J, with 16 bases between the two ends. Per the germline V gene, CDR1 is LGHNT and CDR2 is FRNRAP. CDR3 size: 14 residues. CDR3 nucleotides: TGTGCTAGTGCCCTATTGGGCGCCGAAAACACCATATATTTT. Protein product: CASALLGAENTIYF. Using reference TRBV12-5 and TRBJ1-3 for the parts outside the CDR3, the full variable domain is DARVTQTPRHKVTEMGQEVTMRCQPILGHNTVFWYRQTMMQGLELLAYFRNRAPLDDSGMPKDRFSAEMPDATLATLKIQPSEPRDSAVYFCASALLGAENTIYFGEGSWLTVV.

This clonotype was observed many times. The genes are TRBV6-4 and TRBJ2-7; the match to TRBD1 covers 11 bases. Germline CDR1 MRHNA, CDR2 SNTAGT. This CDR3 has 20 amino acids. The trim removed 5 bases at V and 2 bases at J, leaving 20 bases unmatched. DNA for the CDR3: TGTGCCAGCAGTCCCTATGGGACTTGGGGACAGGGGGAAAGCGCCTACGAGCAGTACTTC. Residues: CASSPYGTWGQGESAYEQYF.

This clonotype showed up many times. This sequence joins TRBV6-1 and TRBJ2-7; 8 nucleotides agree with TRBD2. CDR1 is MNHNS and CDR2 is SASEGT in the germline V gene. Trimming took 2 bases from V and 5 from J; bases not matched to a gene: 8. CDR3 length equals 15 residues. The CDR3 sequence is CASSETRREANEQYF. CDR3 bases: TGTGCCAGCAGTGAAACTAGGCGGGAGGCTAACGAGCAGTACTTC.

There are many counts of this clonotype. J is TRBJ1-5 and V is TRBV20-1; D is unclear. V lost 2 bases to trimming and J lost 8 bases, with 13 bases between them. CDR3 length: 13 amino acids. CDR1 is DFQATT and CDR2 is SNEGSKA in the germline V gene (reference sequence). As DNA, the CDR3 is TGCAGTGCTAGATTCTCTGACGGTGAGCCCCAGCATTTT. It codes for CSARFSDGEPQHF.

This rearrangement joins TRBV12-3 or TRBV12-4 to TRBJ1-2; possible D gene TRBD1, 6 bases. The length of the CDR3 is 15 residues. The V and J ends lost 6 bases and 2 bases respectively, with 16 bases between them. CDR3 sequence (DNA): TGTGCCAGCAGCCCGGACAGCAATTCAAACTATGGCTACACCTTC. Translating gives CASSPDSNSNYGYTF.

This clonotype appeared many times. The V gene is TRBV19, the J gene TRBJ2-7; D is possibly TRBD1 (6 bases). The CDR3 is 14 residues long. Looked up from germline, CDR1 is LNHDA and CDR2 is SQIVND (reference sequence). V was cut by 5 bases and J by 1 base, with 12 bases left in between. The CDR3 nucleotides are TGTGCCAGTAGTCTAGCAGGGGAGTCCTACGAGCAGTACTTC. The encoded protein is CASSLAGESYEQYF.

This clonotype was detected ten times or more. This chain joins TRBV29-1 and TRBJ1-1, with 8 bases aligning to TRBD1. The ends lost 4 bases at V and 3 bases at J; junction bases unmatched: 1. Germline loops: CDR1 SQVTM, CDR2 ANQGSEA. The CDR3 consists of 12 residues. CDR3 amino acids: CSVADRDTEAFF. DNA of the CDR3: TGCAGCGTTGCGGACAGGGACACTGAAGCTTTCTTT. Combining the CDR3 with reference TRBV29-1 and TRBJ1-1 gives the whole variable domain SAVISQKPSRDICQRGTSLTIQCQVDSQVTMMFWYRQQPGQSLTLIATANQGSEATYESGFVIDKFPISRPNLTFSTLTVSNMSPEDSSIYLCSVADRDTEAFFGQGTRLTVV.

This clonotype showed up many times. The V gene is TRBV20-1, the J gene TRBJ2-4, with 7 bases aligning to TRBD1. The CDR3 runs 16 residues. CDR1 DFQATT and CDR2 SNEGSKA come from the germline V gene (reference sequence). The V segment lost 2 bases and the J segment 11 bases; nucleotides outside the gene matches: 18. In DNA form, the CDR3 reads TGCAGTGCTAGAAGCAACAGGGGTCGGCTTCAGAGCCTTCAGTACTTC. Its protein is CSARSNRGRLQSLQYF.

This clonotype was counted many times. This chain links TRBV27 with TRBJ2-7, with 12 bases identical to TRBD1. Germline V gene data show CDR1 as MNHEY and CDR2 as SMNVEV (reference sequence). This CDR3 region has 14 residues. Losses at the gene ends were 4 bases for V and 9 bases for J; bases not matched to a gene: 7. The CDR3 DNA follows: TGTGCCAGCAGTTACTCCCGGGACAGGGGGCCGCAGTACTTC. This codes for CASSYSRDRGPQYF.

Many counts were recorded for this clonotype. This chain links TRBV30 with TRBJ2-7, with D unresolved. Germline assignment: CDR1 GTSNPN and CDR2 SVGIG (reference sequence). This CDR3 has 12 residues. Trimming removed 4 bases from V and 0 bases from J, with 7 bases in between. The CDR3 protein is CAWNSISYEQYF. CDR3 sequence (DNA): TGTGCCTGGAATAGCATCTCCTACGAGCAGTACTTC.

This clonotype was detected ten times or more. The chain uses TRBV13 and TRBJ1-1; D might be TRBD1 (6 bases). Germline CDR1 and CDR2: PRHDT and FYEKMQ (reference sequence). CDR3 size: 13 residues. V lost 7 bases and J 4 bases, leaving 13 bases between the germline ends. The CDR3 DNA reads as TGTGCCAGCACCACAGGGTCTAGCACTGAAGCTTTCTTT. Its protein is CASTTGSSTEAFF.

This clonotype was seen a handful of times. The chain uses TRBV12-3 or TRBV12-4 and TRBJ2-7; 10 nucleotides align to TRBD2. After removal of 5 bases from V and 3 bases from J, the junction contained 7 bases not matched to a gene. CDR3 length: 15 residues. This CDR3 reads CASSPVAGGVYEQYF. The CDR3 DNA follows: TGTGCCAGCAGTCCTGTAGCGGGGGGAGTCTACGAGCAGTACTTC.

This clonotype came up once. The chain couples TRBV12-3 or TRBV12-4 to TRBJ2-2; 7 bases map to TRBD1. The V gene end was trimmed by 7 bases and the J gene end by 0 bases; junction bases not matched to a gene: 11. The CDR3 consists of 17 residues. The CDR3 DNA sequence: TGTGCCAGCACTTCTTACCCCGGGACAGCGAACACCGGGGAGCTGTTTTTT. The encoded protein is CASTSYPGTANTGELFF.

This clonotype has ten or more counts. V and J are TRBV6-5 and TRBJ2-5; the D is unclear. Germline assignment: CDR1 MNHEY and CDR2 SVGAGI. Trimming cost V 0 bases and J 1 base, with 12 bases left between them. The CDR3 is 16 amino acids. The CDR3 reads CASSYSIWRIQETQYF. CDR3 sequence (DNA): TGTGCCAGCAGTTACTCGATATGGCGGATCCAAGAGACCCAGTACTTC.

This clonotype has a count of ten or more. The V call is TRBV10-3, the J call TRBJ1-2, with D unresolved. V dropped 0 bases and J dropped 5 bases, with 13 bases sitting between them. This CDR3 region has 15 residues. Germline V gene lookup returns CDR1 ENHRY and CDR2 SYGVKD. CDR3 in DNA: TGTGCCATCAGTGAGTCTCTTCAGCTGTATTATGGCTACACCTTC. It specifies CAISESLQLYYGYTF.

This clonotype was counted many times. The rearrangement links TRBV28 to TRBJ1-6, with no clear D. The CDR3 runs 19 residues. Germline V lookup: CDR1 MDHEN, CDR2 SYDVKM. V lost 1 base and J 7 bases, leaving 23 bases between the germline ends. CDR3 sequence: CASSLFTAKSSGRNSPLHF. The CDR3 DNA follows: TGTGCCAGCAGTTTATTTACAGCTAAATCAAGTGGCCGCAATTCACCCCTCCACTTT.

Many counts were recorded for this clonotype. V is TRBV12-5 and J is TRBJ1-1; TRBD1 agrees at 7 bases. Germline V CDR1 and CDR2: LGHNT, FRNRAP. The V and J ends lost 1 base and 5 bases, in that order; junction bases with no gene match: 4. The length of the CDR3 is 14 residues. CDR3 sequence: CASGLGQGSTEAFF. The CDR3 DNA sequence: TGTGCTAGTGGTTTGGGACAGGGATCAACTGAAGCTTTCTTT.